The 10 T cell receptor beta chains given below trace back to one sample, sequenced in a study of cytomegalovirus exposure and HLA in healthy donors. PCR primers comprised 60 Vbeta and 13 Jbeta primers. Assay: immunoSEQ multiplex PCR; the TCRdb copy retains only in-frame clones and omits some. The sample has 150,000 to 180,000 clones, approximately 80% seen once; the top ten hold 6.5% to 7.5%. The sample was PBMCs. The receptors were sampled from a woman aged 45-59 years in good health and CMV-seropositive.

The rearrangement joins TRBV5-4 to TRBJ2-3; 10 bases align to TRBD2. The germline V gene encodes CDR1 SGHNT and CDR2 YYREEE (reference sequence). Trimming took 4 bases from V and 9 from J; bases not matched to a gene: 11. The CDR3 covers 15 residues. The CDR3 nucleotides are TGTGCCAGCAGCGTTGATACTAGCGGGGTCGGAACGCAGTATTTT. Its protein product is CASSVDTSGVGTQYF.

The chain recombines TRBV7-8 with TRBJ1-5; perhaps TRBD1 as D (5 bases). Germline values: CDR1 SGHVS, CDR2 FQNEAQ. V was shortened by 5 bases and J by 3 bases, with 11 bases between the two germline ends. The CDR3 consists of 14 residues. CDR3 loop: CASSRQFSNQPQHF. The CDR3 nucleotides read TGTGCCAGCAGCAGACAGTTTTCCAATCAGCCCCAGCATTTT.

This chain joins TRBV2 and TRBJ2-3; D may be TRBD2 (5 bases). Germline assignment: CDR1 SNHLY and CDR2 FYNNEI. The CDR3 has 14 residues. The germline V and J ends were trimmed by 3 bases and 3 bases, with 10 bases remaining between them. The CDR3 DNA reads as TGTGCCAGCAGTGATCGGGGTCGGACAGATACGCAGTATTTT. Encoded protein: CASSDRGRTDTQYF. Combining the CDR3 with reference TRBV2 and TRBJ2-3 gives the whole variable domain EPEVTQTPSHQVTQMGQEVILRCVPISNHLYFYWYRQILGQKVEFLVSFYNNEISEKSEIFDDQFSVERPDGSNFTLKIRSTKLEDSAMYFCASSDRGRTDTQYFGPGTRLTVL.

CDR3 protein: CASQKEGLQNSPLHF. The CDR3 DNA follows: TGTGCCAGCCAAAAGGAGGGACTGCAGAATTCACCCCTCCACTTT. The chain employs TRBV2 and TRBJ1-6, with a possible D match to TRBD1 (5 bases). Trimming removed 8 bases at V and 7 bases at J, with 18 bases between. Germline V gives CDR1 SNHLY, CDR2 FYNNEI. This CDR3 has 15 residues.

The chain carries TRBV19 and TRBJ2-3; tentatively, D is TRBD2 (6 bases). Germline values: CDR1 LNHDA, CDR2 SQIVND (reference sequence). Trimming removed 7 bases from V and 2 bases from J, with 16 bases in between. The CDR3 is made up of 15 amino acids. The CDR3: CASMSPGGNTDTQYF. In DNA form, the CDR3 reads TGTGCCAGTATGAGCCCCGGGGGAAACACAGATACGCAGTATTTT.

The chain uses TRBV6-5 and TRBJ2-3, with D possibly being TRBD2 (7 bases). Germline V gene sequence: CDR1 MNHEY, CDR2 SVGAGI. The CDR3 loop spans 14 amino acids. Trimming cost V 4 bases and J 2 bases, with 10 bases left between them. This chain's CDR3 is CASSFGGLTDTQYF. The CDR3 bases are TGTGCCAGCAGTTTCGGGGGGCTCACAGATACGCAGTATTTT.

The rearrangement joins TRBV4-1 to TRBJ1-2; 10 bases are a match to TRBD1. Trimming took 6 bases from V and 7 from J; bases not matched to a gene: 2. The length of the CDR3 is 12 residues. Per the germline V gene, CDR1 is MGHRA and CDR2 is YSYEKL. CDR3 residues: CASSGTGAGYTF. CDR3 DNA: TGCGCCAGCAGTGGGACAGGGGCTGGCTACACCTTC.

This chain uses TRBV6-1 with TRBJ1-4; D may be TRBD1 (6 bases). Germline CDR1 reads MNHNS; CDR2 reads SASEGT. V lost 2 bases to trimming and J lost 8 bases, with 12 bases between them. This CDR3 comprises 14 residues. The CDR3 loop is CASSELVRGEKLFF. The DNA for the CDR3 is TGTGCCAGCAGTGAATTAGTCAGGGGCGAAAAACTGTTTTTT.

Only a few counts were recorded for this clone. The CDR3 region has the DNA TGCGCCAGCAGAGCTGCTTACAATGAGCAGTTCTTC. It specifies CASRAAYNEQFF. The chain joins TRBV10-2 to TRBJ2-1; D remains unclear. V shed 6 bases and J shed 4 bases, with 7 bases lying between them. Germline values: CDR1 WSHSY, CDR2 SAAADI. The CDR3 is 12 residues long.

The chain uses TRBV19 and TRBJ2-1, with 8 bases lining up with TRBD2. The CDR3 consists of 16 residues. In germline, CDR1 is LNHDA, CDR2 SQIVND (reference sequence). Trimming at V came to 6 bases and at J to 0 bases, leaving 7 bases not matched to a gene. The CDR3 protein is CASRRSGASSYNEQFF. The CDR3 coding sequence is TGTGCCAGTAGACGTAGCGGGGCCAGCTCCTACAATGAGCAGTTCTTC.